What follows describes a single T cell receptor (delta chain). Its antigen is currently unknown. A read error likely explains why the TCRdb protein, taken from a much larger clone, differs from this DNA's translation at residue 16; the protein shown is translated from the DNA. Germline loops: CDR1 TSWWSYY, CDR2 QGS. This CDR3 comprises 18 residues. Flow sorting of PBMC yielded separate Vgamma9/Vdelta2+ and Vdelta2-negative gammadelta T cell populations for bulk repertoire analysis. This sample is part of a study of γδ T cells in repeated Plasmodium falciparum infection. Background on the study: Four controlled malaria infections with P. falciparum NF54 spanned roughly 97 weeks. Malian gammadelta TCRs were studied during no-transmission periods and across acute malaria episodes.

TCRdb made new clone calls on the multiplex PCR reads using CATT. The table records 90,000 or so delta-chain clones, approximately 1% of them present only once. Whole-study results and caveats: Repeated controlled infections reportedly drove waves of new clonotype selection in Vdelta2-negative, mostly Vdelta1+, gammadelta repertoires.

This sequence originates from a pool of human donors (malaria-infected and uninfected, not separated). The V call is TRDV1, the J call TRDJ1; 12 positions match TRDD3. The sample comprised gamma-delta T cells from blood. The CDR3 here is CALGTPVLLGDTFDKPIF. The CDR3 bases are TGTGCTCTTGGGACCCCAGTACTACTGGGGGATACTTTCGATAAACCCATCTTT.